This T cell receptor beta chain came from a study of vaccination effects on CD4 cells after COVID-19. Sequencing used immunoSEQ multiplex PCR; TCRdb keeps in-frame clones, though not all of them. Of about 57,000 clones listed, around 84% were seen once; the top ten hold about 4.6%. As concerns this clone: Its antigen is undetermined.

With 10 to 11 days of culture completed, CD4+ T cells were isolated. BNT162b2 vaccine or mRNA-1273 vaccine was given to participants in two doses. This CDR3 is 16 amino acids long. The V gene end was trimmed by 5 bases and the J gene end by 7 bases; junction bases not matched to a gene: 16. In germline, CDR1 is GTSNPN, CDR2 SVGIG (reference sequence). This sequence was found in a human donor who received a COVID-19 vaccine. The sample was CD4+ T cells from PBMCs cultured without peptide, taken after COVID-19 vaccination. V usage is TRBV30 and J usage is TRBJ1-1; the match to TRBD1 covers 10 bases. As DNA, the CDR3 is TGTGCCTGGTCCCGGGACAGGGGATTAGGGGGGGTTGAAGCTTTCTTT. Translating it yields CAWSRDRGLGGVEAFF.